This T cell receptor (beta chain) emerged from a study of OX40 agonist ivuxolimab in advanced cancers. Study-level information: Head and neck, renal cell, melanoma or hepatocellular carcinoma were the cancers that dose-escalation patients had.

This CDR3 comprises 15 residues. V lost 1 base to trimming and J lost 2 bases, with 11 bases between them. Germline lookup yields CDR1 MGHDK and CDR2 SYGVNS. Turning to this clone: Its specificity is not known.

Profiled with immunoSEQ multiplex PCR; TCRdb holds only in-frame clones, not every one. The table has around 68,000 clones, around nine tenths seen once. On cycle 4 day 1 and cycle 7 day 1, as well as at baseline, blood was sampled. The study, taken as a whole, reports: It was also the case that some nonresponders had low normalized T-cell clonal expansion.

Sample: CD4+ or CD8+ T cells sorted from blood, taken in a trial of the OX40 agonist ivuxolimab. The genes are TRBV25-1 and TRBJ2-5; the D gene is possibly TRBD1 (5 bases). The sequence was obtained from an adult with an advanced solid tumor such as melanoma, head and neck, liver or kidney cancer. CDR3 nucleotide sequence: TGTGCCAGCAGTGAATTGGGGCACCAACAAGAGACCCAGTACTTC. This encodes CASSELGHQQETQYF.